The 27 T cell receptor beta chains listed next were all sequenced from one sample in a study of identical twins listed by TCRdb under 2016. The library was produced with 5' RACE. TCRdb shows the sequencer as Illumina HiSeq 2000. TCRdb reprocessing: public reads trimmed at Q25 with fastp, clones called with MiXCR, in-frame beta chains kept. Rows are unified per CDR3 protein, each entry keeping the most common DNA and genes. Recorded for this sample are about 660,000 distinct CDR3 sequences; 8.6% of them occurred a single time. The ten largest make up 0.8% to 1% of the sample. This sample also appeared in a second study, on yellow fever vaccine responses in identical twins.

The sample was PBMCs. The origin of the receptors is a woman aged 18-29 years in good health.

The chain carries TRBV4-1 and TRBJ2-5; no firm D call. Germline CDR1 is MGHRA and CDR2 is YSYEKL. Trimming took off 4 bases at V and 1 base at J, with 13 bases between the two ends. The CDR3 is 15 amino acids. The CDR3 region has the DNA TGCGCCAGCAGCCGGCATCTCCAGATCCAAGAGACCCAGTACTTC. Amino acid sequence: CASSRHLQIQETQYF.

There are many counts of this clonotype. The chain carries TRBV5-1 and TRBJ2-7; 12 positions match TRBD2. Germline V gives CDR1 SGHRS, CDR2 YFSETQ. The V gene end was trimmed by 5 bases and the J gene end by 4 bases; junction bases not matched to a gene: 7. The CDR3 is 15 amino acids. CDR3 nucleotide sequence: TGCGCCAGCAGTGTTGGTCTAGCGGGGGGGTACGAGCAGTACTTC. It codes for CASSVGLAGGYEQYF.

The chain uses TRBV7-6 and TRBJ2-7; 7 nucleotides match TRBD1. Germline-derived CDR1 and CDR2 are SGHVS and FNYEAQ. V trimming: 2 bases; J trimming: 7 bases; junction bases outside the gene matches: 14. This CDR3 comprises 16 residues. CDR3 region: CASSLNPTGVTGEQYF. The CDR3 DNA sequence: TGTGCCAGCAGCTTAAATCCCACAGGGGTGACGGGGGAGCAGTACTTC.

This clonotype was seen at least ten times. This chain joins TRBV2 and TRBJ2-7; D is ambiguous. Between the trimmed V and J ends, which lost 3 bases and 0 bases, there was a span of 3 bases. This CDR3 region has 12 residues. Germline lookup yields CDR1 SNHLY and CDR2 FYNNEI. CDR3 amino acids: CASSDYSYEQYF. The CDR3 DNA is TGTGCCAGCAGTGATTACTCCTACGAGCAGTACTTC.

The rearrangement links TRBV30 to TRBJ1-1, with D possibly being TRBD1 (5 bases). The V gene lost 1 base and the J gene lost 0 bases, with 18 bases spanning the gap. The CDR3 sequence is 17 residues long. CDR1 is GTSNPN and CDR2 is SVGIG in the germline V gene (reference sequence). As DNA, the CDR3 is TGTGCCTGGAGTGAAGGGACGTTGCCTACTCTGAACACTGAAGCTTTCTTT. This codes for CAWSEGTLPTLNTEAFF.

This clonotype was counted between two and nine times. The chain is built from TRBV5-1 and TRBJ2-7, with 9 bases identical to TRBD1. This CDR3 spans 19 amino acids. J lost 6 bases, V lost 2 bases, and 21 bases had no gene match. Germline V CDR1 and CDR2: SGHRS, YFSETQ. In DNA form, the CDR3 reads TGCGCCAGCAGCTTTAGTTGGGGGACGAGGGGGACAGGGCCCTTCGAGCAGTACTTC. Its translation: CASSFSWGTRGTGPFEQYF.

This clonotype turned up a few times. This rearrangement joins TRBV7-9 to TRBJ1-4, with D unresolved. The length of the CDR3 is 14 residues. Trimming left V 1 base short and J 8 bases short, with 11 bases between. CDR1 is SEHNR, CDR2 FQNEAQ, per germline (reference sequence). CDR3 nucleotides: TGTGCCAGCAGCTTAGATGGGGAACGGGAAAAACTGTTTTTT. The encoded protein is CASSLDGEREKLFF.

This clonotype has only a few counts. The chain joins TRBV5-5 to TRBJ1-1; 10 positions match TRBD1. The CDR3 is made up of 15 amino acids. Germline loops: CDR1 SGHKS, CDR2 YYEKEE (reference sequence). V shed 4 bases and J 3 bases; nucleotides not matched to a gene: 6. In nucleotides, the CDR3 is TGTGCCAGCAGCCCGGCGGGACAGGGGTACACTGAAGCTTTCTTT. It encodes CASSPAGQGYTEAFF.

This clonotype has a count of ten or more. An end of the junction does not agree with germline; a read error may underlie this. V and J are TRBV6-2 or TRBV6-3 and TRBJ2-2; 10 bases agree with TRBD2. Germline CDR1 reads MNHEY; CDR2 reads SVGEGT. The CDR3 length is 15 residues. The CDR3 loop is CASLLGLANAGELFF. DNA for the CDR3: TGTGCCAGCCTACTGGGACTAGCGAACGCCGGGGAGCTGTTTTTT.

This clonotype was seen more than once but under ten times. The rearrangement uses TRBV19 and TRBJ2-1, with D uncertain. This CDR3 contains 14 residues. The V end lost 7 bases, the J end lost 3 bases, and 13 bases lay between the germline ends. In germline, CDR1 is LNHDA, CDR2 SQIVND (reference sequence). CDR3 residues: CASTGRAYYNEQFF. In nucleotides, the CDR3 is TGTGCCAGTACCGGTAGGGCGTACTACAATGAGCAGTTCTTC. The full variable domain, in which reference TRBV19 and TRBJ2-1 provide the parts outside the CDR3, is DGGITQSPKYLFRKEGQNVTLSCEQNLNHDAMYWYRQDPGQGLRLIYYSQIVNDFQKGDIAEGYSVSREKKESFPLTVTSAQKNPTAFYLCASTGRAYYNEQFFGPGTRLTVL.

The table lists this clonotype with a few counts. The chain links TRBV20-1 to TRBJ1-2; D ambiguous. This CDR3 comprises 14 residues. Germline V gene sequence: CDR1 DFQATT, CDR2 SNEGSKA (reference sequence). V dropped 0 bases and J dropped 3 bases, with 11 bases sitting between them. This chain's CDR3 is CSARDFGGDYGYTF. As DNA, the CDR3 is TGCAGTGCTAGAGATTTTGGTGGGGACTATGGCTACACCTTC.

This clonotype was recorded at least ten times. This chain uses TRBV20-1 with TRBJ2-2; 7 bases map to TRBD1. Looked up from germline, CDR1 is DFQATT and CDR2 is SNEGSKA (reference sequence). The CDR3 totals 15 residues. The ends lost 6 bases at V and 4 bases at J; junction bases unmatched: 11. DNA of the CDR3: TGCAGTGCCGCAGGGACAGTATCCCTCACCGGGGAGCTGTTTTTT. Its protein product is CSAAGTVSLTGELFF.

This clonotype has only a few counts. CDR3 DNA sequence: TGTGCCAGCAGCTTTGCGGGGACTAGCGGCACAGATACGCAGTATTTT. Translation: CASSFAGTSGTDTQYF. The V gene is TRBV7-6, the J gene TRBJ2-3; 10 bases fit TRBD2. Germline V lookup: CDR1 SGHVS, CDR2 FNYEAQ. Unmatched junction bases numbered 4, after V lost 3 bases and J lost 1 base. This CDR3 has 16 amino acids.

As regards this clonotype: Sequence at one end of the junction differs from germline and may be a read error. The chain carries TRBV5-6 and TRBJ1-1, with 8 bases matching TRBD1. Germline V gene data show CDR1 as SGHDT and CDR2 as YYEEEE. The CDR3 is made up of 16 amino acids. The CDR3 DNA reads TGTGCCAGCGGCTTCGGGACAGGCTCCATGAACACTGAAGCTTTCTTT. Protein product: CASGFGTGSMNTEAFF.

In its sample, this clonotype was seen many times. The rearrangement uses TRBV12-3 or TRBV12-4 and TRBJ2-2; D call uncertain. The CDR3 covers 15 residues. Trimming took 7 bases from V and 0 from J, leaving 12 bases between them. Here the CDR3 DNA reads TGTGCCAGCACCTTAACTGGGTCGAACACCGGGGAGCTGTTTTTT. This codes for CASTLTGSNTGELFF.

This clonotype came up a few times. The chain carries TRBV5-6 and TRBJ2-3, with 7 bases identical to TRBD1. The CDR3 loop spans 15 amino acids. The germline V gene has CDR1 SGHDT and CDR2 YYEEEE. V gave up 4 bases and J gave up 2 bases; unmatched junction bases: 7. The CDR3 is CASSPDRPVTDTQYF. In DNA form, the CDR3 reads TGTGCCAGCAGCCCGGACAGGCCTGTCACAGATACGCAGTATTTT.

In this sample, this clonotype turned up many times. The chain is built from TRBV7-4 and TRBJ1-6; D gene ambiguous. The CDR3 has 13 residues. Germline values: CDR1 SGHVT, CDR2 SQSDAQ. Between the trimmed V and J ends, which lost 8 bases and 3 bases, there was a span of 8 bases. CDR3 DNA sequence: TGTGCCAGCTCAAGAGGCTATAATTCACCCCTCCACTTT. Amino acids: CASSRGYNSPLHF.

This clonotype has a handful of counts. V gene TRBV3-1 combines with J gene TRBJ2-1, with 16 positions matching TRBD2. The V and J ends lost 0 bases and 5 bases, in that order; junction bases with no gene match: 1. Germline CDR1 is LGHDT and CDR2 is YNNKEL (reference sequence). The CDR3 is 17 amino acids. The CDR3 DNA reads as TGTGCCAGCAGCCAAGAGGGACTAGCGGGGGGGCACAATGAGCAGTTCTTC. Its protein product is CASSQEGLAGGHNEQFF.

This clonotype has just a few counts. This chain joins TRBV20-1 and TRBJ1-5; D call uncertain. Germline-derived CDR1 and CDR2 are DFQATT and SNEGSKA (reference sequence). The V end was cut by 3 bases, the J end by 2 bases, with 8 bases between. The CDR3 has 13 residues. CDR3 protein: CSASNKRNQPQHF. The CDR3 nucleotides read TGCAGTGCTAGTAACAAACGCAATCAGCCCCAGCATTTT.

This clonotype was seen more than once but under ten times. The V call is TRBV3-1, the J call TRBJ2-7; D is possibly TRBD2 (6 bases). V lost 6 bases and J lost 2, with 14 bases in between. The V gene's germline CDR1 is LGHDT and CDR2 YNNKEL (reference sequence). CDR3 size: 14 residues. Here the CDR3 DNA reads TGTGCCAGCAGTCGCGGGGACTTCGCCTACGAGCAGTACTTC. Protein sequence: CASSRGDFAYEQYF.

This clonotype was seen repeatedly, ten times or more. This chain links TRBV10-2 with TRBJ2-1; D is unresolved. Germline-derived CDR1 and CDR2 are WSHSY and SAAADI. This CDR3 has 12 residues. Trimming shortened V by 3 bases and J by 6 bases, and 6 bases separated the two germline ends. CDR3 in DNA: TGCGCCAGCAGTGAAGTCCTCAATGAGCAGTTCTTC. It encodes CASSEVLNEQFF.

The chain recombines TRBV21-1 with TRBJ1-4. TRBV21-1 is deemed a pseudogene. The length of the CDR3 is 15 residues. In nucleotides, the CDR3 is TGTGCCAGCCGGCCCACTATACCACGGGTCGGAAAACTGTTTTTT. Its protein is CASRPTIPRVGKLFF.

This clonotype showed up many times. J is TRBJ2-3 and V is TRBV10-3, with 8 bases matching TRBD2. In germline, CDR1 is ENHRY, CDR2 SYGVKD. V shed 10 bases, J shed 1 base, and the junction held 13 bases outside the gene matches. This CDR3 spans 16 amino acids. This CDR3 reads CATVQPGGAGTDTQYF. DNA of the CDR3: TGTGCCACTGTACAACCCGGGGGGGCCGGCACAGATACGCAGTATTTT.

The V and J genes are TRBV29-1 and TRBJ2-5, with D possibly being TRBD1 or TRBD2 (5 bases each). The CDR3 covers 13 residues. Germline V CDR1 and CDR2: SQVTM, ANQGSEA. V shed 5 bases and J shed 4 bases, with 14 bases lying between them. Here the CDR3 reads CSVIRGEGETQYF. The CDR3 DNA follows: TGCAGCGTTATAAGGGGTGAGGGAGAGACCCAGTACTTC.

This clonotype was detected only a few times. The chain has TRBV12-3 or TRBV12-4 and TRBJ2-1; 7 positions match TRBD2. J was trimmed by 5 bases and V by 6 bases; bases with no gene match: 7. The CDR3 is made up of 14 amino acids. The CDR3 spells CASSSSGADNEQFF. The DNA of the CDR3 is TGTGCCAGCAGCTCTAGCGGAGCGGACAATGAGCAGTTCTTC.

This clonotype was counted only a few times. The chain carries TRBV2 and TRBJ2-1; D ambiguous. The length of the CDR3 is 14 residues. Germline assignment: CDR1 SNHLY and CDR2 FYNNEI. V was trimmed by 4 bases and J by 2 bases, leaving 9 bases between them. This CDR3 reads CASSGVGTYNEQFF. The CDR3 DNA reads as TGTGCCAGCAGTGGGGTAGGGACCTACAATGAGCAGTTCTTC.

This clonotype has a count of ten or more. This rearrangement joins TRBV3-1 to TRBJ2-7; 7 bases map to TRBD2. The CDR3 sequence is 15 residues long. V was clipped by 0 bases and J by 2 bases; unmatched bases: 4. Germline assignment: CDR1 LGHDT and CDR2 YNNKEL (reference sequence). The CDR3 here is CASSQDRGDPYEQYF. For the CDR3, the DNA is TGTGCCAGCAGCCAAGATCGGGGGGATCCCTACGAGCAGTACTTC.